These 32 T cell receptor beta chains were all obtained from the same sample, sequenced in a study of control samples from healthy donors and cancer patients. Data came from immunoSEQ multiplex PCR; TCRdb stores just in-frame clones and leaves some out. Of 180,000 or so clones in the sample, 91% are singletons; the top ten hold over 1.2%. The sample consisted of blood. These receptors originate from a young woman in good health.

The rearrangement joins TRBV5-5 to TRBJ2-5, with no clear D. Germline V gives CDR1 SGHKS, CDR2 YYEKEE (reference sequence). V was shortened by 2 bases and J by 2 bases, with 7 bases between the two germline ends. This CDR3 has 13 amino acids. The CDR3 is CASSFPVQETQYF. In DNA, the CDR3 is TGTGCCAGCAGCTTTCCAGTACAAGAGACCCAGTACTTC.

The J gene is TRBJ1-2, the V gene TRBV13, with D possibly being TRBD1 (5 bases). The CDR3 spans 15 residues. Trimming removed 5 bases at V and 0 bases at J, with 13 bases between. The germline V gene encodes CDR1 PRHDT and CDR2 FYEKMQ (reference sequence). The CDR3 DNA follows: TGTGCCAGCAGCCCATTAGGGGCAGCTAACTATGGCTACACCTTC. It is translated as CASSPLGAANYGYTF.

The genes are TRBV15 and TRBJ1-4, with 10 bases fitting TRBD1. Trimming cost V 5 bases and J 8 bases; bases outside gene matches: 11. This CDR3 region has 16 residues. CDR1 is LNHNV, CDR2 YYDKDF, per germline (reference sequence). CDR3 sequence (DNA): TGTGCCACCAGCCCCTCCCTCGGGACAGGGGACGAAAAACTGTTTTTT. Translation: CATSPSLGTGDEKLFF.

This CDR3 is CASSSGGNYGYTF. In nucleotides, the CDR3 is TGTGCCAGCAGCTCAGGGGGCAACTATGGCTACACCTTC. The gene calls are TRBV7-3 and TRBJ1-2, with TRBD1 identical over 8 bases. V lost 4 bases and J lost 2; bases outside the gene matches: 0. Germline V CDR1 and CDR2: SGHTA, FQGTGA. CDR3 length: 13 residues.

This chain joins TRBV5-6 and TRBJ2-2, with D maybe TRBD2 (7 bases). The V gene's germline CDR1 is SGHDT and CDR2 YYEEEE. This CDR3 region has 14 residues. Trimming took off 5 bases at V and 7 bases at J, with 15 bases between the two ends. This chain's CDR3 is CASRPRGGGGELFF. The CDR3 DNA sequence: TGTGCCAGCAGGCCCAGAGGGGGGGGCGGGGAGCTGTTTTTT.

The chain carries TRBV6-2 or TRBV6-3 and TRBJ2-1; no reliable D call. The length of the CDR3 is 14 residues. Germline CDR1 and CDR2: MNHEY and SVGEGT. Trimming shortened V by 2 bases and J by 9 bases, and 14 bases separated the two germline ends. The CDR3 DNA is TGTGCCAGCAGTTACGACCTGGCGCCCGGTGAGCAGTTCTTC. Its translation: CASSYDLAPGEQFF.

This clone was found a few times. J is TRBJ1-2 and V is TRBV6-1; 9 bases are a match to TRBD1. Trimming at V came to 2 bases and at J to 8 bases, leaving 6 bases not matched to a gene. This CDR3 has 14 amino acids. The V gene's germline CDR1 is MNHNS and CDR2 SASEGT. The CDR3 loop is CASSEWGQGPGYTF. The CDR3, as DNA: TGTGCCAGCAGTGAATGGGGACAGGGTCCAGGCTACACCTTC.

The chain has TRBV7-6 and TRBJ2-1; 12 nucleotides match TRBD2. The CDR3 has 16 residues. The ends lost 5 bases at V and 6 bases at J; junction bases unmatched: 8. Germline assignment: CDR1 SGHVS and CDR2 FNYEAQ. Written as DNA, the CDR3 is TGTGCCAGCAGCCTCCGACTAGCGGGAGTAGGCAATGAGCAGTTCTTC. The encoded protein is CASSLRLAGVGNEQFF.

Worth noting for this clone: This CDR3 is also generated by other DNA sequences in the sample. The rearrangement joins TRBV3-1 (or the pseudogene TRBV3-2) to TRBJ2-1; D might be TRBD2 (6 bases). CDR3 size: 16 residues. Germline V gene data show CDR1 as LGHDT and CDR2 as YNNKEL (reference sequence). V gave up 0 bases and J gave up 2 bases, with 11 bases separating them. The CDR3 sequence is CASSQDGSGAYNEQFF. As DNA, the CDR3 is TGTGCCAGCAGCCAAGATGGTAGCGGAGCCTACAATGAGCAGTTCTTC.

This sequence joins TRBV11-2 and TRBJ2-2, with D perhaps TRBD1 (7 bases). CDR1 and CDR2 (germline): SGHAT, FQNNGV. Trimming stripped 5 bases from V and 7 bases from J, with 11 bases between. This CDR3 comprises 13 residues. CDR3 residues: CASSPRGDGELFF. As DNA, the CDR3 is TGTGCCAGCAGCCCCAGGGGGGACGGGGAGCTGTTTTTT.

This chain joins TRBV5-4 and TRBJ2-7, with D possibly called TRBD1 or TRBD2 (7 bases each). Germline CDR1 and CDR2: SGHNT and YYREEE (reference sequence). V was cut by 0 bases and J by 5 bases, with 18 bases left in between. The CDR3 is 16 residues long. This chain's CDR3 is CASSLERQGGGNEQYF. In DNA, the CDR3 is TGTGCCAGCAGCTTGGAGAGGCAGGGGGGAGGGAACGAGCAGTACTTC.

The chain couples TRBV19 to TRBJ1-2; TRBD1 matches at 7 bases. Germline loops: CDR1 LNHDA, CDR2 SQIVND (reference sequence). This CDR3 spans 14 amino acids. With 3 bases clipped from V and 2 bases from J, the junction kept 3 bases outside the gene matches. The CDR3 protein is CASSIGTANYGYTF. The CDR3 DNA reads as TGTGCCAGTAGTATCGGGACAGCCAACTATGGCTACACCTTC. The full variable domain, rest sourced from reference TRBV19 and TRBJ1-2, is DGGITQSPKYLFRKEGQNVTLSCEQNLNHDAMYWYRQDPGQGLRLIYYSQIVNDFQKGDIAEGYSVSREKKESFPLTVTSAQKNPTAFYLCASSIGTANYGYTFGSGTRLTVV.

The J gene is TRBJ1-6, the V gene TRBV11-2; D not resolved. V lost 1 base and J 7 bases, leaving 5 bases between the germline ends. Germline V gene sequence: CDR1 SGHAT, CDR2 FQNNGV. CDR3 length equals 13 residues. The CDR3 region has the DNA TGTGCCAGCAGCTTAGCAGACAATTCACCCCTCCACTTT. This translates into CASSLADNSPLHF.

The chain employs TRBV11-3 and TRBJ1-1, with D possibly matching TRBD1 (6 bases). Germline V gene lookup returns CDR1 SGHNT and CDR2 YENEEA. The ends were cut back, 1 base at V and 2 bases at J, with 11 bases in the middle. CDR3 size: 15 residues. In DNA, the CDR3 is TGTGCCAGCAGCTTAGGCACGGGACAAAACACTGAAGCTTTCTTT. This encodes CASSLGTGQNTEAFF.

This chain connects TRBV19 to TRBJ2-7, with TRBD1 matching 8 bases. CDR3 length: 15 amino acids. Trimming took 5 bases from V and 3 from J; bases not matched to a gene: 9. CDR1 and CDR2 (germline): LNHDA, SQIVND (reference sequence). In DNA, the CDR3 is TGTGCCAGTAGTCCCGGACAGGGCCCCCTCTACGAGCAGTACTTC. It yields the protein CASSPGQGPLYEQYF.

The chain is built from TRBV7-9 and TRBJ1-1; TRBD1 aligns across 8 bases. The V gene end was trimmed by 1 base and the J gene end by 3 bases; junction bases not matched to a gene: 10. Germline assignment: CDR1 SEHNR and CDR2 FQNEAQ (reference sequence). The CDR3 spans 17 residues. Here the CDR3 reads CASSLGIVGDRHTEAFF. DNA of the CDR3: TGTGCCAGCAGCTTAGGTATTGTTGGGGACAGGCACACTGAAGCTTTCTTT.

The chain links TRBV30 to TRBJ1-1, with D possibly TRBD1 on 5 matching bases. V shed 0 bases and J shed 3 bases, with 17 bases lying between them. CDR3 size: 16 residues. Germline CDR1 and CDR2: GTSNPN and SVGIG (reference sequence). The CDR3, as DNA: TGTGCCTGGAGTGTTTGGGGAGGGGCAGGCGACACTGAAGCTTTCTTT. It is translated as CAWSVWGGAGDTEAFF.

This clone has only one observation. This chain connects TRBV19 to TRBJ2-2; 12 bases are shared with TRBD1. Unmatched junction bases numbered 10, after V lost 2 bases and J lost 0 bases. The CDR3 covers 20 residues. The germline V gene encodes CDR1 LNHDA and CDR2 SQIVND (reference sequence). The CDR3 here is CASSIRGQGARRANTGELFF. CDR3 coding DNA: TGTGCCAGTAGTATAAGGGGACAGGGGGCCCGGCGGGCGAACACCGGGGAGCTGTTTTTT.

DNA of the CDR3: TGTGCCAGCAGTTTGAGACCGGATTCTGGCTACACCTTC. This sequence encodes CASSLRPDSGYTF. The chain is built from TRBV12-3 or TRBV12-4 and TRBJ1-2; no clear D gene. The V gene lost 3 bases and the J gene lost 7 bases, with 12 bases spanning the gap. This CDR3 is 13 amino acids long.

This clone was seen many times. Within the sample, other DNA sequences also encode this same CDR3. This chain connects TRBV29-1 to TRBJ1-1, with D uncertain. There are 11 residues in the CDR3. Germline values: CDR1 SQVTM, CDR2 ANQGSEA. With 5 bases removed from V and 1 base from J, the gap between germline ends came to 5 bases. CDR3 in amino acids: CSVPTNTEAFF. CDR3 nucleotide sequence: TGCAGCGTTCCTACGAACACTGAAGCTTTCTTT.

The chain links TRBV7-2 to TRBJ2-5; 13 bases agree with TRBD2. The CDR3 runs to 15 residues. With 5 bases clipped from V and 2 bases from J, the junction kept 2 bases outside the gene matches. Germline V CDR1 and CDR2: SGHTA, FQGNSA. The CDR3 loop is CASSRTSGGQETQYF. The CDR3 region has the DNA TGTGCCAGCAGCCGGACTAGCGGGGGACAAGAGACCCAGTACTTC.

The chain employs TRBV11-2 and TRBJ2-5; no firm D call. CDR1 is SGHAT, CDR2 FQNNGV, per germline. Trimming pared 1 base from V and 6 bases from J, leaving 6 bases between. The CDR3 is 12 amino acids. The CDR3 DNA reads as TGTGCCAGCAGCTTAGGGGTTCAGACCCAGTACTTC. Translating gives CASSLGVQTQYF.

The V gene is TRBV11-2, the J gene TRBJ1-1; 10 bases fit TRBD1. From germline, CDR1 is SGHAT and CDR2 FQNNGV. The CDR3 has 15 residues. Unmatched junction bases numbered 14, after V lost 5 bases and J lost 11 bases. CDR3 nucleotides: TGTGCCAGCAGCGCACTCCCGCGACAGGGGGCGCAGGCTTTCTTT. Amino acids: CASSALPRQGAQAFF.

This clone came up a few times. In DNA form, the CDR3 reads TGCGCCAGCAGCTTGTATCCCGGCATGAACACTGAAGCTTTCTTT. It translates to CASSLYPGMNTEAFF. The chain joins TRBV5-1 to TRBJ1-1; no clear D gene. V lost 1 base to trimming and J lost 0 bases, with 10 bases between them. Germline CDR1 reads SGHRS; CDR2 reads YFSETQ. The CDR3 loop spans 15 amino acids.

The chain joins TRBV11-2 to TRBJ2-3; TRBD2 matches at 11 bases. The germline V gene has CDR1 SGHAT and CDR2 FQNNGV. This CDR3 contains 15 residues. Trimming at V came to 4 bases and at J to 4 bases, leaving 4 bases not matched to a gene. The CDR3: CASSYSGRAPDTQYF. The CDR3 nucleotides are TGTGCCAGCAGCTATAGCGGGAGGGCCCCAGATACGCAGTATTTT.

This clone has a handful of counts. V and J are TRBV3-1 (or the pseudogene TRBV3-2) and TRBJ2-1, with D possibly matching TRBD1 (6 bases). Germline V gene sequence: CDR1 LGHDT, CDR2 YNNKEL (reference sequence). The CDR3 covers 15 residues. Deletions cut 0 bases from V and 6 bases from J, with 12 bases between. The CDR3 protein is CASSQDQGDINEQFF. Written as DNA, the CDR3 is TGTGCCAGCAGCCAAGATCAAGGGGACATCAATGAGCAGTTCTTC.

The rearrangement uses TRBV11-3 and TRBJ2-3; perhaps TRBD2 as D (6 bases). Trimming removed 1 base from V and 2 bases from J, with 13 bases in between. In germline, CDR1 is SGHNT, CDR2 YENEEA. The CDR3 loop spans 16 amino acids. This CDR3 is CASSLVVGLPTDTQYF. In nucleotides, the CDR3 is TGTGCCAGCAGCTTAGTGGTAGGACTACCCACAGATACGCAGTATTTT. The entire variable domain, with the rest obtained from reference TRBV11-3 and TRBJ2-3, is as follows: EAGVVQSPRYKIIEKKQPVAFWCNPISGHNTLYWYLQNLGQGPELLIRYENEEAVDDSQLPKDRFSAERLKGVDSTLKIQPAELGDSAVYLCASSLVVGLPTDTQYFGPGTRLTVL.

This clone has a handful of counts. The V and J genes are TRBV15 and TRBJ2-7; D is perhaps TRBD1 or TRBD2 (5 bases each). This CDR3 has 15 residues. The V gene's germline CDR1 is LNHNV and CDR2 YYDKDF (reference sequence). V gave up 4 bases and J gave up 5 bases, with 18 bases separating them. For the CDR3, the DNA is TGTGCCACCAGCATGGGGACCCGGGGTGTAAACGAGCAGTACTTC. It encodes CATSMGTRGVNEQYF.

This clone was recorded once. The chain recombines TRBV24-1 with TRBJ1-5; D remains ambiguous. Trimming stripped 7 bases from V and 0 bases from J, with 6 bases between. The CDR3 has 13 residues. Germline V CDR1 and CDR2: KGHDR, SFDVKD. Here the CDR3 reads CATRQYSNQPQHF. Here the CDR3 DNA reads TGTGCCACCAGGCAGTATAGCAATCAGCCCCAGCATTTT.

The CDR3 bases are TGTGCCAGCAGCACCCCGGGTGTATTGGGAGCCGGCACAGATACGCAGTATTTT. Translated: CASSTPGVLGAGTDTQYF. The rearrangement uses TRBV28 and TRBJ2-3; tentatively, D is TRBD2 (5 bases). V lost 6 bases, J lost 1 base, and 23 bases lay in between. CDR3 length: 18 amino acids. Germline V gene data show CDR1 as MDHEN and CDR2 as SYDVKM.

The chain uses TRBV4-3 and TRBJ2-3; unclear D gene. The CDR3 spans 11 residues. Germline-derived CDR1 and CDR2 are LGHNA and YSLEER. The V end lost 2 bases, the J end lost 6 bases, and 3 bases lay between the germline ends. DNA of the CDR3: TGCGCCAGCAGCCAAACGGATACGCAGTATTTT. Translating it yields CASSQTDTQYF.

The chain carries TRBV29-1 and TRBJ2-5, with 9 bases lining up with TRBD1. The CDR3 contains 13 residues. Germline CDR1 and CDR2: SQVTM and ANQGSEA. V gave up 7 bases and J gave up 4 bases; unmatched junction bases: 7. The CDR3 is CSALPDRGETQYF. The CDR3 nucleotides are TGCAGCGCCCTCCCGGACAGGGGAGAGACCCAGTACTTC.